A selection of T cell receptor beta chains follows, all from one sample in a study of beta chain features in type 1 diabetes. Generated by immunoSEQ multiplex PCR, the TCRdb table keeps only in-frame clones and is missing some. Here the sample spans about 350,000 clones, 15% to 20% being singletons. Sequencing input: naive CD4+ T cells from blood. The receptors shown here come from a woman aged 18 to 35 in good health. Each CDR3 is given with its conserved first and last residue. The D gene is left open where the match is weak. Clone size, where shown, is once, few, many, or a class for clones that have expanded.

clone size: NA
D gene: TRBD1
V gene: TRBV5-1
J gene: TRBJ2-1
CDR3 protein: CASSQQGGNNEQFF
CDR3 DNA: TGCGCCAGCAGTCAACAGGGGGGTAACAATGAGCAGTTCTTC

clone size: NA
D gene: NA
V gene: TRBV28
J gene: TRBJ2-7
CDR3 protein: CASSHVLAYEQYF
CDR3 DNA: TGTGCCAGCAGTCACGTTTTAGCCTACGAGCAGTACTTC

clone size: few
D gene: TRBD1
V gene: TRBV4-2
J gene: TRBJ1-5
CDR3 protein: CASSLRQGDNQPQHF
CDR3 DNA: TGTGCCAGCAGTCTTCGACAGGGCGACAATCAGCCCCAGCATTTT

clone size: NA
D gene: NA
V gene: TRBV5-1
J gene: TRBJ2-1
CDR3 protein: CASGSSLGYNEQFF
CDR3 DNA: TGCGCCAGCGGGTCTAGCTTGGGTTACAATGAGCAGTTCTTC

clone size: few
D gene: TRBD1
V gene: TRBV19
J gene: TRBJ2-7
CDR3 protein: CASSTQGADYEQYF
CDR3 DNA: TGTGCCAGTAGTACTCAGGGGGCCGACTACGAGCAGTACTTC

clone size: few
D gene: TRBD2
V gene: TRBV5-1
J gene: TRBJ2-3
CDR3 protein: CASSLGLAGGTDTQYF
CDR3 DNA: TGCGCCAGCAGCTTGGGACTAGCGGGAGGTACAGATACGCAGTATTTT

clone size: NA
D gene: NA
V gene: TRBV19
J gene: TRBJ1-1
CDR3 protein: CASRPGGTQMNTEAFF
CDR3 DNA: TGTGCCAGCCGCCCGGGTGGGACACAAATGAACACTGAAGCTTTCTTT

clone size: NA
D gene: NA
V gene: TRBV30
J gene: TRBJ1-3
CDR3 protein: CAWSVGQPASGNTIYF
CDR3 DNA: TGTGCCTGGAGTGTAGGACAGCCAGCCTCTGGAAACACCATATATTTT

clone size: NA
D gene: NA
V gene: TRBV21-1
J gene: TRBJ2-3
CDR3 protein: CACVRRVTDTQYF
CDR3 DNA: TGTGCCTGCGTGAGGAGAGTCACAGATACGCAGTATTTT

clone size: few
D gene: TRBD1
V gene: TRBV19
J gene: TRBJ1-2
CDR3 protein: CASYPGQGDYGYTF
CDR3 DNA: TGTGCCAGCTACCCGGGACAGGGGGACTATGGCTACACCTTC

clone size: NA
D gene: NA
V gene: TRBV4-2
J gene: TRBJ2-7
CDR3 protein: CASSQVPRGIISYEQYF
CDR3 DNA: TGTGCCAGCAGCCAAGTGCCACGGGGAATTATCTCCTACGAGCAGTACTTC

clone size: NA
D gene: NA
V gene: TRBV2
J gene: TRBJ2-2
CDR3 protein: CASCPGSSTGELFF
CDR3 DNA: TGTGCCAGCTGCCCGGGTAGTAGCACCGGGGAGCTGTTTTTT

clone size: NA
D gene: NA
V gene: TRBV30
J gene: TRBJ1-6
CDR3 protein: CAWSVDGQGNSPLHF
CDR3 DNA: TGTGCCTGGAGTGTAGACGGGCAGGGCAATTCACCCCTCCACTTT

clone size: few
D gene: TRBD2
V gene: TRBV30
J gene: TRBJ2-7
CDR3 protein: CAWRSAGGFWNEQYF
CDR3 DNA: TGTGCCTGGAGATCAGCGGGGGGTTTCTGGAACGAGCAGTACTTC

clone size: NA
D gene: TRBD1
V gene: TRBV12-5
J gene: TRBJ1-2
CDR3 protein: CASDLHPGQRAF
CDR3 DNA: TGTGCTAGTGATCTTCACCCGGGACAGCGCGCCTTC

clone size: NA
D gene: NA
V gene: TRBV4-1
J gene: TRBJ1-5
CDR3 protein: CASSQDRQPEVGNQPQHF
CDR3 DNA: TGCGCCAGCAGCCAAGATCGTCAGCCTGAGGTAGGCAATCAGCCCCAGCATTTT

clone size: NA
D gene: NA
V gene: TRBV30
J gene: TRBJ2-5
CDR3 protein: CAWARGETQYF
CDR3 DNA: TGTGCCTGGGCCAGGGGAGAGACCCAGTACTTC

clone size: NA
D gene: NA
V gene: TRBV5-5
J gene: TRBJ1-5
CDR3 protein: CGLGQGGVAGNQPQHF
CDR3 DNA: TGTGGACTGGGGCAGGGAGGAGTAGCGGGCAATCAGCCCCAGCATTTT

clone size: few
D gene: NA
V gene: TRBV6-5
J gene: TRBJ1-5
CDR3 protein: CASSLVSGNQPQHF
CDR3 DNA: TGTGCCAGCAGTTTGGTGTCAGGCAATCAGCCCCAGCATTTT

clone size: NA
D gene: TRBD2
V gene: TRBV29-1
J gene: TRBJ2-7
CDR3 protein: CSVAPRLAGGSYEQYF
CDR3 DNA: TGCAGCGTAGCTCCTCGGCTAGCGGGAGGGTCCTACGAGCAGTACTTC

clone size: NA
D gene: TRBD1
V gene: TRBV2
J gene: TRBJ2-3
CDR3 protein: CASREDRGRADTQYF
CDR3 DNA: TGTGCCAGCAGGGAGGACAGGGGGCGCGCAGATACGCAGTATTTT

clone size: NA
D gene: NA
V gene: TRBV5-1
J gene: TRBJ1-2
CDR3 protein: CASSLDSFGYTF
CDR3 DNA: TGCGCCAGCAGCTTAGACAGCTTTGGCTACACCTTC

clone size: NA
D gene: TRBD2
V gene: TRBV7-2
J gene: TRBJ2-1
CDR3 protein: CASSWTSSYNEQFF
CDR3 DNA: TGTGCCAGCAGCTGGACTAGCAGTTACAATGAGCAGTTCTTC

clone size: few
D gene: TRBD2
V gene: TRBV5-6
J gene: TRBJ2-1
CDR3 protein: CASSLIAGGHNEQFF
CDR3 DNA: TGTGCCAGCAGCTTGATAGCGGGGGGCCACAATGAGCAGTTCTTC

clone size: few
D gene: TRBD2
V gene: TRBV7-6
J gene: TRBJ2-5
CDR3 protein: CASSLTSGGYQETQYF
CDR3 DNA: TGTGCCAGCAGCTTGACTAGCGGGGGTTACCAAGAGACCCAGTACTTC

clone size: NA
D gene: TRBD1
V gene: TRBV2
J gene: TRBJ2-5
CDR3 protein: CASGTGGSETQYF
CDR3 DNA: TGTGCCAGCGGGACAGGGGGCTCGGAGACCCAGTACTTC

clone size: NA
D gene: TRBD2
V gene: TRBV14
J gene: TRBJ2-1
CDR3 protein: CASSQPGRASSYNEQFF
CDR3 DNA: TGTGCCAGCAGCCAGCCCGGGAGGGCCAGCTCCTACAATGAGCAGTTCTTC

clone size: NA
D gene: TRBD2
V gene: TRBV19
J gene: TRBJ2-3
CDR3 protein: CASSSGLAGLTDTQYF
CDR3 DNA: TGTGCCAGTAGTAGCGGACTAGCGGGCCTCACAGATACGCAGTATTTT

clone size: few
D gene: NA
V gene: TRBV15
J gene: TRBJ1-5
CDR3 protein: CATQTGRNQPQHF
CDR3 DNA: TGTGCCACCCAAACAGGACGCAATCAGCCCCAGCATTTT

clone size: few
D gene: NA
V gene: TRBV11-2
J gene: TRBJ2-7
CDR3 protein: CASSFRDNSSYEQYF
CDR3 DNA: TGTGCCAGCAGCTTCCGGGACAACAGCTCCTACGAGCAGTACTTC

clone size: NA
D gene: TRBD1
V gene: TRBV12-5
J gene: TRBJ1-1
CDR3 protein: CASGPSTGVNTEAFF
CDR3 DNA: TGTGCTAGTGGCCCATCGACAGGGGTGAACACTGAAGCTTTCTTT

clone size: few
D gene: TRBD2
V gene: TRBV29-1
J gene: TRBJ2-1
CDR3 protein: CSAVLAGVYNEQFF
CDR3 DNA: TGCAGCGCTGTACTAGCGGGAGTGTATAATGAGCAGTTCTTC

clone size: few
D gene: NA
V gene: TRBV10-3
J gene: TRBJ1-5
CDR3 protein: CAISESSGSSDQPQHF
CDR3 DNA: TGTGCCATCAGTGAGTCATCGGGGAGTAGTGATCAGCCCCAGCATTTT

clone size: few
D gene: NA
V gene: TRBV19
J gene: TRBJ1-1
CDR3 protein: CASSSGMNTEAFF
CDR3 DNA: TGTGCCAGTAGTAGCGGCATGAACACTGAAGCTTTCTTT

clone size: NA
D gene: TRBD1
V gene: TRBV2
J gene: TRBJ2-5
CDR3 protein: CASSVDRVETQYF
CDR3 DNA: TGTGCCAGCAGTGTGGACAGGGTCGAGACCCAGTACTTC

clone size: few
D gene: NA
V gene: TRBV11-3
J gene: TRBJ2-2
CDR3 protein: CASSSRIGELFF
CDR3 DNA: TGTGCCAGCAGCTCGAGAATCGGGGAGCTGTTTTTT

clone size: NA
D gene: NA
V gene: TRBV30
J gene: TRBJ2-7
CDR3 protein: CAWSVGASAYF
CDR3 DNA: TGTGCCTGGAGTGTGGGCGCTTCCGCGTACTTC

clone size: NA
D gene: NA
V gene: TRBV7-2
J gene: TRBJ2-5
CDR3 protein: CASIPGGTVKTQYF
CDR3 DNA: TGTGCCAGCATCCCCGGCGGGACAGTCAAGACCCAGTACTTC

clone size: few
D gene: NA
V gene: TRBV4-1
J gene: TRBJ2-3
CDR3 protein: CASSQEGVSASTDTQYF
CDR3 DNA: TGCGCCAGCAGCCAAGAGGGAGTGTCAGCCAGCACAGATACGCAGTATTTT

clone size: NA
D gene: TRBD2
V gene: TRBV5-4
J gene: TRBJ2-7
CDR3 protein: CASRGESSYEQYF
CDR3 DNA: TGTGCCAGCCGGGGGGAGAGCTCCTACGAGCAGTACTTC

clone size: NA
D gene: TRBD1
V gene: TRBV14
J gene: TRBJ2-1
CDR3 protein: CASSRRGDSSHEQFF
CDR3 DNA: TGTGCCAGCAGCCGCCGTGGGGACAGCAGCCATGAGCAGTTCTTC

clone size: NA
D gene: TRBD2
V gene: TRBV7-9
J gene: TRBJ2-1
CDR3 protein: CASSLVPTSVSYNEQFF
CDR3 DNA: TGTGCCAGCAGCTTAGTCCCCACTAGCGTAAGCTACAATGAGCAGTTCTTC

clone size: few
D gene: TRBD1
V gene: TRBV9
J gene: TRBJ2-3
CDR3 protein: CASSFWDRDTQYF
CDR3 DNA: TGTGCCAGCAGCTTTTGGGACAGAGATACGCAGTATTTT

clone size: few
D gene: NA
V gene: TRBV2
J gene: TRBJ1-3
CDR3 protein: CASSDWGRSSGNTIYF
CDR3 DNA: TGTGCCAGCAGTGATTGGGGCCGAAGCTCTGGAAACACCATATATTTT

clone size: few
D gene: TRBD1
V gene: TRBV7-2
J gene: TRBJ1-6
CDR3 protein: CASSLGGQFSLHF
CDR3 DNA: TGTGCCAGCAGCTTGGGGGGACAGTTTTCCCTCCACTTT

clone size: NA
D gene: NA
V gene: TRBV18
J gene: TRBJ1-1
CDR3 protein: CASSLSGLNTEAFF
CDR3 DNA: TGTGCCAGCTCACTCTCCGGGTTGAACACTGAAGCTTTCTTT

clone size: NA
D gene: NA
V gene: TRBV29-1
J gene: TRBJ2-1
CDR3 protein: CSRSVSGVSYNEQFF
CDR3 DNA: TGCAGCCGTAGCGTGTCGGGGGTCTCCTACAATGAGCAGTTCTTC

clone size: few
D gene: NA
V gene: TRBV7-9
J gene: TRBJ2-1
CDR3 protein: CASSPLGFPYNEQFF
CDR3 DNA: TGTGCCAGCAGCCCTCTCGGGTTTCCCTACAATGAGCAGTTCTTC

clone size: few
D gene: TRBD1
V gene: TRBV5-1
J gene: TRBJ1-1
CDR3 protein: CASTFTGGNTEAFF
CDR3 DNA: TGCGCCAGCACCTTCACAGGGGGAAACACTGAAGCTTTCTTT

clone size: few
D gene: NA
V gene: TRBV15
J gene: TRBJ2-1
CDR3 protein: CATSREGGNNEQFF
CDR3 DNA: TGTGCCACCAGCAGAGAAGGGGGTAACAATGAGCAGTTCTTC

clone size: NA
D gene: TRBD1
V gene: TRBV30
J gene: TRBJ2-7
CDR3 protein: CAYQTGGLYEQYF
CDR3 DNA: TGTGCCTACCAAACAGGGGGACTCTACGAGCAGTACTTC

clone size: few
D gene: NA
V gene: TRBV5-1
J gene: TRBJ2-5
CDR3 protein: CASSTDSIRETQYF
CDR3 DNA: TGCGCCAGCAGCACAGACAGTATTAGGGAGACCCAGTACTTC

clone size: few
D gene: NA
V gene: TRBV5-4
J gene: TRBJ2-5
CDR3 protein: CASSLQGPQETQYF
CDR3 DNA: TGTGCCAGCAGCTTACAGGGCCCCCAAGAGACCCAGTACTTC

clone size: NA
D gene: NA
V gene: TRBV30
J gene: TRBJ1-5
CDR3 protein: CAWSSGSQGQPQHF
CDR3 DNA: TGTGCCTGGAGTTCAGGGTCTCAAGGGCAGCCCCAGCATTTT

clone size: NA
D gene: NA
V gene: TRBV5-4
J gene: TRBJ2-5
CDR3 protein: CASSLKAGWETQYF
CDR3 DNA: TGTGCCAGCAGCTTGAAGGCAGGGTGGGAGACCCAGTACTTC

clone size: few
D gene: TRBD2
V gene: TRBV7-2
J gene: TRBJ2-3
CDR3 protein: CASRFDGGGLYTQYF
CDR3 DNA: TGTGCCAGCAGATTCGACGGGGGGGGCCTATATACGCAGTATTTT

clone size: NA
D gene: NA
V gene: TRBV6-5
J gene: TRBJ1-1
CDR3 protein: CASSHTTQGREAFF
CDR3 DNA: TGTGCCAGCAGTCACACCACACAGGGCCGAGAAGCTTTCTTT

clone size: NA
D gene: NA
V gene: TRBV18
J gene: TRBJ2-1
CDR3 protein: CASSPLSNEQFF
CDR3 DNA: TGTGCCAGCTCACCCCTGAGCAATGAGCAGTTCTTC

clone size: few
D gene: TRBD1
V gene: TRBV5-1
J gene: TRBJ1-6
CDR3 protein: CASSSTGGDSPLHF
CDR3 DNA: TGCGCCAGCAGCTCCACAGGGGGGGATTCACCCCTCCACTTT